One sample yielded the 3 T cell receptor beta chains listed below, sequenced in a study of T cells after yellow fever vaccination. Using its own MiXCR run on the 5' RACE reads, TCRdb lists one record per CDR3 protein. The repertoire holds 150,000 to 200,000 distinct CDR3 sequences, with 9.5% to 11% as singletons. This specimen consisted of CD8+ T cells sorted from PBMCs, obtained 15 days after the yellow fever booster vaccination. The receptors come from a man aged 18-30 years who received the YFV17D yellow fever vaccine.

This clonotype was seen a few times. The CDR3 loop is CASSYSNVLRVREQFF. The CDR3 nucleotides are TGTGCCAGCAGTTACTCGAATGTTTTGCGGGTACGGGAGCAGTTCTTC. This chain joins TRBV6-2 or TRBV6-3 and TRBJ2-1, with TRBD2 as a possible D gene (5 bases). CDR3 length: 16 amino acids. Germline V CDR1 and CDR2: MNHEY, SVGEGT. V lost 0 bases, J lost 10 bases, and 19 bases lay in between.

The chain employs TRBV7-6 and TRBJ2-2, with D possibly TRBD1 on 6 matching bases. Per the germline V gene, CDR1 is SGHVS and CDR2 is FNYEAQ. This CDR3 contains 15 residues. V lost 4 bases, J lost 3 bases, and 12 bases lay in between. CDR3 amino acids: CASSSTDSYTGELFF. Written as DNA, the CDR3 is TGTGCCAGCAGCTCGACGGACAGCTACACCGGGGAGCTGTTTTTT.

This clonotype was detected ten times or more. The J gene is TRBJ2-7, the V gene TRBV7-9; D gene unclear. Trimming stripped 2 bases from V and 3 bases from J, with 8 bases between. Germline V CDR1 and CDR2: SEHNR, FQNEAQ (reference sequence). The CDR3 extends over 13 amino acids. CDR3 sequence reads: CASSLLPYYEQYV. CDR3 nucleotides: TGTGCCAGCAGCTTACTCCCTTACTACGAGCAGTACGTC.